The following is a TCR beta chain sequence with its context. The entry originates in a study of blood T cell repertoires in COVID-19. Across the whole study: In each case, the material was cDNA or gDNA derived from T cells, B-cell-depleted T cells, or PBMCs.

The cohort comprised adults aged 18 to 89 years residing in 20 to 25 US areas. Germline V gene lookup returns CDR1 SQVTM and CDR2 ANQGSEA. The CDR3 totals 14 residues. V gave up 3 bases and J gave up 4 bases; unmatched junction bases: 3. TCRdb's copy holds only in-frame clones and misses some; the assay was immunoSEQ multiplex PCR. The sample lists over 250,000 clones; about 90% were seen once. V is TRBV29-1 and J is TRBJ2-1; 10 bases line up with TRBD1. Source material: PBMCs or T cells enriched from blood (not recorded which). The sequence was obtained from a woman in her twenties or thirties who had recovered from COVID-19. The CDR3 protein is CSVDRDRGYNEQFF. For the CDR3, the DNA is TGCAGCGTTGACCGGGACAGGGGATACAATGAGCAGTTCTTC.